The subject of this entry is one TCR beta chain. Its antigen remains unidentified. The protocol was immunoSEQ multiplex PCR, while the TCRdb copy is restricted to in-frame clones and leaves out a portion. The table shows approximately 160,000 clones, with roughly 88% occurring only once. This sample stems from a study of T cell responses to AZD1222 COVID-19 vaccine. The germline gives CDR1 LNHDA, CDR2 SQIVND (reference sequence). This CDR3 has 13 residues. Trimming at V came to 5 bases and at J to 5 bases, leaving 2 bases not matched to a gene. Findings and limits, study-wide: Close to half of all spike-specific TCRs reportedly target regions of the variants that are unmutated.

The sequences come from peripheral blood, collected on day 0 of MenACWY control vaccination. The rearrangement uses TRBV19 and TRBJ1-1, with 10 bases that match TRBD1. The TCR comes from an adult in good health. CDR3 residues: CASSPDRGTEAFF. CDR3 coding DNA: TGTGCCAGTAGTCCGGACAGGGGGACTGAAGCTTTCTTT.